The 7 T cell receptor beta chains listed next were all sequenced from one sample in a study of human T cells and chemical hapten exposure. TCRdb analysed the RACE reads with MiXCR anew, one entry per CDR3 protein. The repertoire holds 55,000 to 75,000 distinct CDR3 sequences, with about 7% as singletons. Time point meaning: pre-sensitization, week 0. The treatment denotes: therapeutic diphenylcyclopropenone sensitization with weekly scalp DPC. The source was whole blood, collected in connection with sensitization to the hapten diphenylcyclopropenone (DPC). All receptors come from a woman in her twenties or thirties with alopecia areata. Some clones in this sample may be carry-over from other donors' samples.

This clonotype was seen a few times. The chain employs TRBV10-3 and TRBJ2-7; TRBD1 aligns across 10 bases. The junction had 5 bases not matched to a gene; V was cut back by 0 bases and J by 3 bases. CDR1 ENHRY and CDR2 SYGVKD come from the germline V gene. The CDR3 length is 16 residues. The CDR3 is CAISESPGQGVYEQYF. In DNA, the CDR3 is TGTGCCATCAGTGAGTCGCCCGGACAGGGGGTCTACGAGCAGTACTTC.

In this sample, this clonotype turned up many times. CDR3 residues: CASSSGGTDSYEQYF. DNA for the CDR3: TGTGCCAGCAGCAGTGGTGGGACAGACTCCTACGAGCAGTACTTC. The chain employs TRBV12-3 or TRBV12-4 and TRBJ2-7; 7 bases align to TRBD1. The trim removed 6 bases at V and 0 bases at J, leaving 8 bases unmatched. This CDR3 region has 15 residues.

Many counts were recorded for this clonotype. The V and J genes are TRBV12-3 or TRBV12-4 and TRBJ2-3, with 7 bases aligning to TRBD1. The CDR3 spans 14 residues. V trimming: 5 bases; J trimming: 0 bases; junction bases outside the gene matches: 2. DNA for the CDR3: TGTGCCAGCAGTCCGGGACAGAGCACAGATACGCAGTATTTT. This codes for CASSPGQSTDTQYF.

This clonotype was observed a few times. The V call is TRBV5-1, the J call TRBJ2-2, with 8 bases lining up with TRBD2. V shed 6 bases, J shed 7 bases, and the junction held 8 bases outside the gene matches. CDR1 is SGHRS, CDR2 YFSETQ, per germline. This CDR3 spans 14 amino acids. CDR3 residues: CASTQPGLDGELFF. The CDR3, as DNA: TGCGCCAGCACCCAACCGGGACTAGACGGGGAGCTGTTTTTT.

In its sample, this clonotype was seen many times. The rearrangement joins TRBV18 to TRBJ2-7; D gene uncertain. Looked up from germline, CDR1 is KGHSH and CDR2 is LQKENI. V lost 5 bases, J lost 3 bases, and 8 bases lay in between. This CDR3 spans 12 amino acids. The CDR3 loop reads CASSTPGYEQYF. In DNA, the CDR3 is TGTGCCAGCTCAACCCCCGGCTACGAGCAGTACTTC.

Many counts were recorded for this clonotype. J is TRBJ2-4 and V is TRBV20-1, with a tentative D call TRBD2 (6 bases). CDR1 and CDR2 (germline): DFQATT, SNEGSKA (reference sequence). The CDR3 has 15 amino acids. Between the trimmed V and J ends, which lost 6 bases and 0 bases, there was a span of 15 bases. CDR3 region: CSARPSGGAKNIQYF. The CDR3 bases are TGCAGTGCCAGACCTTCCGGGGGAGCCAAAAACATTCAGTACTTC.

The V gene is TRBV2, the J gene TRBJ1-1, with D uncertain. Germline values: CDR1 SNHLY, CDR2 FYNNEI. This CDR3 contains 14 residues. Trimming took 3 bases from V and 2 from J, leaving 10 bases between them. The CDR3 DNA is TGTGCCAGCAGTGAGGTGGAGAAAAACACTGAAGCTTTCTTT. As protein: CASSEVEKNTEAFF.